This entry lists 32 T cell receptor beta chains sequenced from one sample in a study of low-dose radiotherapy and immunotherapy resistance in tumors. Documented time point: after trial treatment. Treatment given: LDRT plus nivolumab, ipilimumab, low-dose cyclophosphamide and aspirin (RACIN trial). Alpha- and beta-chain coverage of first-strand cDNA came from TRAV- and TRBV-specific primers. TCR amplification ran about 20 PCR cycles using constant-region and V-primer adapter primers. TCRdb used MiXCR to reprocess the reads, holding one entry per CDR3 protein. The sample shows fewer than 110,000 distinct CDR3 sequences, under 25% of them seen only once. Material: PBMCs, obtained after low-dose radiotherapy plus immunotherapy. The source is a male donor with prostate cancer.

There are many counts of this clonotype. The V and J genes are TRBV14 and TRBJ2-3; D is ambiguous. V dropped 0 bases and J dropped 5 bases, with 9 bases sitting between them. CDR1 is SGHDN, CDR2 FVKESK, per germline. There are 14 residues in the CDR3. As DNA, the CDR3 is TGTGCCAGCAGCCAAGAAAGTGGCGGAGATACGCAGTATTTT. It translates to CASSQESGGDTQYF.

This clonotype was observed a few times. The genes are TRBV12-3 or TRBV12-4 and TRBJ2-7; D is uncertain. The CDR3 runs to 13 residues. V dropped 7 bases and J dropped 6 bases, with 16 bases sitting between them. CDR3: CASTFPPLLEQYF. CDR3 in DNA: TGTGCCAGCACCTTTCCGCCCCTCCTCGAGCAGTACTTC.

This clonotype was detected many times. This chain joins TRBV5-1 and TRBJ2-7, with 7 nucleotides matching TRBD1. Germline values: CDR1 SGHRS, CDR2 YFSETQ. The CDR3 extends over 14 amino acids. V lost 5 bases, J lost 0 bases, and 5 bases stayed unmatched. The CDR3 coding sequence is TGCGCCAGCAGTTCTAGACAGGGCTCCTACGAGCAGTACTTC. Protein: CASSSRQGSYEQYF.

This clonotype was detected many times. The gene calls are TRBV7-8 and TRBJ1-5; D is unclear. Deletions cut 4 bases from V and 4 bases from J, with 5 bases between. CDR3 length: 12 amino acids. Germline assignment: CDR1 SGHVS and CDR2 FQNEAQ. This chain's CDR3 is CASSSDNQPQHF. In nucleotides, the CDR3 is TGTGCCAGCAGCTCAGATAATCAGCCCCAGCATTTT.

The chain is built from TRBV5-1 and TRBJ2-7; perhaps TRBD1 as D (5 bases). The germline gives CDR1 SGHRS, CDR2 YFSETQ. The CDR3 extends over 12 amino acids. With 1 base removed from V and 6 bases from J, the gap between germline ends came to 8 bases. The CDR3 DNA reads TGCGCCAGCAGCTTGACAGGTGGCGAGCAGTACTTC. It encodes CASSLTGGEQYF.

V is TRBV6-2 or TRBV6-3 and J is TRBJ2-1, with 9 bases that match TRBD2. V lost 0 bases to trimming and J lost 7 bases; unmatched junction nucleotides: 7. CDR1 is MNHEY and CDR2 is SVGEGT in the germline V gene. CDR3 length: 16 amino acids. The CDR3 DNA reads TGTGCCAGCAGTTACTCGGACGGCGGGGGGGGGAATGAGCAGTTCTTC. It encodes CASSYSDGGGGNEQFF.

This clonotype came up many times. V usage is TRBV2 and J usage is TRBJ2-7; no clear D gene. This CDR3 comprises 10 residues. V was clipped by 7 bases and J by 3 bases, with 4 bases between them. Germline V CDR1 and CDR2: SNHLY, FYNNEI. The CDR3 DNA reads TGTGCCAGCAAGTACTACGAGCAGTACTTC. This encodes CASKYYEQYF. Together with reference TRBV2 and TRBJ2-7, the CDR3 gives the full variable domain: EPEVTQTPSHQVTQMGQEVILRCVPISNHLYFYWYRQILGQKVEFLVSFYNNEISEKSEIFDDQFSVERPDGSNFTLKIRSTKLEDSAMYFCASKYYEQYFGPGTRLTVT.

CDR3 in amino acids: CASSLDRGAYTGELFF. In DNA, the CDR3 is TGTGCCAGCAGCTTAGACCGCGGGGCGTACACCGGGGAGCTGTTTTTT. The chain employs TRBV7-9 and TRBJ2-2; a possible D gene is TRBD2 (6 bases). This CDR3 region has 16 residues. Germline CDR1 and CDR2: SEHNR and FQNEAQ (reference sequence). V was shortened by 1 base and J by 3 bases, with 12 bases between the two germline ends.

This clonotype occurred many times. This chain joins TRBV20-1 and TRBJ2-5; 9 bases are shared with TRBD2. From germline, CDR1 is DFQATT and CDR2 SNEGSKA (reference sequence). The CDR3 spans 13 residues. Trimming at V came to 3 bases and at J to 5 bases, leaving 4 bases not matched to a gene. The CDR3 region has the DNA TGCAGTGCTAGGGGGCTAGCGGGGGAGACCCAGTACTTC. It encodes CSARGLAGETQYF.

This clonotype was recorded at least ten times. The V gene is TRBV3-1, the J gene TRBJ2-1; no clear D gene. There are 17 residues in the CDR3. The germline V and J ends were trimmed by 0 bases and 0 bases, with 12 bases remaining between them. Germline values: CDR1 LGHDT, CDR2 YNNKEL (reference sequence). CDR3 region: CASSQDLATSSYNEQFF. As DNA, the CDR3 is TGTGCCAGCAGCCAAGATCTGGCGACGAGCTCCTACAATGAGCAGTTCTTC.

A remark on this clonotype: A read error may explain this, as a much larger clone is one base away. This chain uses TRBV25-1 with TRBJ2-7; no clear D gene. The germline CDR1 and CDR2 sequences are MGHDK and SYGVNS. This CDR3 region has 11 residues. The CDR3 here is CSSSGNYEQYF. CDR3 bases: TGTTCCAGCAGTGGAAACTACGAGCAGTACTTC.

This clonotype was recorded at least ten times. The rearrangement links TRBV29-1 to TRBJ1-5; D possibly corresponds to TRBD1 (5 bases). The CDR3 contains 15 residues. Germline CDR1 and CDR2: SQVTM and ANQGSEA. Trimming left V 4 bases short and J 4 bases short, with 17 bases between. The CDR3 is CSVAIVKGRNQPQHF. CDR3 DNA: TGCAGCGTTGCTATCGTGAAGGGGAGGAATCAGCCCCAGCATTTT.

This clonotype has ten or more counts. The chain is built from TRBV3-1 and TRBJ2-1; D is perhaps TRBD2 (6 bases). Germline V lookup: CDR1 LGHDT, CDR2 YNNKEL (reference sequence). The V and J ends lost 1 base and 2 bases respectively, with 18 bases between them. This CDR3 spans 18 amino acids. The CDR3: CASSQVYLPGVAYNEQFF. CDR3 sequence (DNA): TGTGCCAGCAGCCAAGTATATCTTCCGGGGGTAGCCTACAATGAGCAGTTCTTC.

Comment on this clonotype: A far larger clone is a single base away, which makes a read error likely. V and J are TRBV5-3 and TRBJ2-6; D remains ambiguous. Being an ORF, TRBV5-3 has a function that is uncertain. The CDR3 spans 13 residues. V shed 8 bases and J shed 4 bases, with 10 bases lying between them. CDR3 in DNA: TGTGCCAGCGGCCCTGAGGGGGCCAACGTCCTGACTTTC. This translates into CASGPEGANVLTF.

This clonotype was seen ten or more times. V usage is TRBV11-2 and J usage is TRBJ1-1; tentative D call: TRBD1 (5 bases). The CDR3 spans 12 residues. The germline V gene has CDR1 SGHAT and CDR2 FQNNGV. Trimming took 5 bases from V and 8 from J, leaving 12 bases between them. Here the CDR3 reads CASSLGHLEAFF. Here the CDR3 DNA reads TGTGCCAGCAGCCTCGGACACTTAGAAGCTTTCTTT.

This clonotype was seen a handful of times. The chain couples TRBV29-1 to TRBJ2-3; D remains unclear. Trimming took 4 bases from V and 8 from J, leaving 7 bases between them. This CDR3 is built from 10 residues. CDR1 and CDR2 from the germline V gene are SQVTM and ANQGSEA. The CDR3 region has the DNA TGCAGCGTTGCGGAATTTACGCAGTATTTT. This codes for CSVAEFTQYF.

This clonotype was seen only a few times. The rearrangement links TRBV30 to TRBJ2-5; the match to TRBD2 covers 14 bases. The V gene's germline CDR1 is GTSNPN and CDR2 SVGIG (reference sequence). The J segment lost 5 bases and the V segment lost 2 bases, leaving 4 bases of the junction unmatched. The CDR3 contains 15 residues. For the CDR3, the DNA is TGTGCCTGGAGTAGGGGACTAGCGGGGGTGGAGACCCAGTACTTC. Translating it yields CAWSRGLAGVETQYF.

On this clonotype: Since a far larger clone is one base different, this is likely a read error. The chain carries TRBV5-3 and TRBJ1-5; weak D call: TRBD1 (5 bases). TRBV5-3 is placed among ORFs of uncertain function. The CDR3 is made up of 14 amino acids. CDR3 protein: CASSSTGVNQPQHF. The CDR3 DNA is TGTGCCAGCAGCTCTACAGGCGTCAATCAGCCCCAGCATTTT.

This clonotype was seen many times. This sequence joins TRBV10-3 and TRBJ1-1; the D is unclear. The germline V gene has CDR1 ENHRY and CDR2 SYGVKD. Trimming cost V 3 bases and J 5 bases, with 7 bases left between them. The CDR3 is 12 residues long. The CDR3 DNA is TGTGCCATCAGTGAATATGGGACTGAAGCTTTCTTT. The encoded protein is CAISEYGTEAFF.

Many counts were recorded for this clonotype. V gene TRBV10-1 combines with J gene TRBJ2-1; perhaps TRBD2 as D (7 bases). V lost 7 bases, J lost 6 bases, and 19 bases lay in between. CDR3 length: 15 amino acids. Germline assignment: CDR1 WNHNN and CDR2 SYGVQD (reference sequence). CDR3 DNA: TGCGCCAGCATTTGTGGGGGGGCCCGGCTCAATGAGCAGTTCTTC. It encodes CASICGGARLNEQFF.

In this sample, this clonotype turned up many times. Here the CDR3 DNA reads TGCAGTTCGTTCCCGGGACTAGCGGGGGGGCGACACACAGATACGCAGTATTTT. It is translated as CSSFPGLAGGRHTDTQYF. V is TRBV20-1 and J is TRBJ2-3; 16 bases match TRBD2. V lost 8 bases to trimming and J lost 2 bases; unmatched junction nucleotides: 13. CDR3 length: 18 amino acids. Germline CDR1 is DFQATT and CDR2 is SNEGSKA (reference sequence).

The table lists this clonotype with many counts. This sequence joins TRBV19 and TRBJ2-5, with D possibly matching TRBD1 (5 bases). Germline loops: CDR1 LNHDA, CDR2 SQIVND (reference sequence). V shed 4 bases and J shed 7 bases, with 10 bases lying between them. The CDR3 contains 12 residues. The CDR3 spells CASSTDTGTQYF. CDR3 DNA: TGTGCCAGTAGTACGGACACTGGGACCCAGTACTTC.

This clonotype was found many times. The chain links TRBV19 to TRBJ2-7; D is unclear. V was shortened by 7 bases and J by 6 bases, with 10 bases between the two germline ends. Per germline, CDR1 LNHDA and CDR2 SQIVND (reference sequence). This CDR3 is 11 amino acids long. The CDR3 is CASTMGGEQYF. CDR3 coding DNA: TGTGCCAGTACGATGGGCGGCGAGCAGTACTTC.

This clonotype was picked up many times. The rearrangement links TRBV19 to TRBJ2-7; D is possibly TRBD2 (6 bases). CDR3 size: 12 residues. Germline values: CDR1 LNHDA, CDR2 SQIVND (reference sequence). The V end lost 7 bases, the J end lost 2 bases, and 9 bases lay between the germline ends. The CDR3 nucleotides are TGTGCCAGTATTGGAGGGACCTACGAGCAGTACTTC. Its protein is CASIGGTYEQYF.

This clonotype has ten or more counts. The chain carries TRBV15 and TRBJ1-6; no definite D call. From germline, CDR1 is LNHNV and CDR2 YYDKDF (reference sequence). V gave up 1 base and J gave up 6 bases, with 7 bases separating them. CDR3 length: 14 amino acids. Here the CDR3 reads CATSRAVSNSPLHF. For the CDR3, the DNA is TGTGCCACCAGCAGAGCGGTCTCTAATTCACCCCTCCACTTT.

This clonotype has at least ten counts. This rearrangement joins TRBV29-1 to TRBJ2-5; the D is unclear. Trimming took 2 bases from V and 2 from J, leaving 6 bases between them. The length of the CDR3 is 12 residues. Germline V CDR1 and CDR2: SQVTM, ANQGSEA. The CDR3 spells CSVERTQETQYF. The CDR3, as DNA: TGCAGCGTTGAAAGAACGCAAGAGACCCAGTACTTC.

This clonotype has a single count. The genes are TRBV29-1 and TRBJ1-1; D is uncertain. This CDR3 region has 13 residues. With 4 bases removed from V and 1 base from J, the gap between germline ends came to 10 bases. The germline gives CDR1 SQVTM, CDR2 ANQGSEA. The CDR3 loop is CSVVRWQNTEAFF. The CDR3 DNA reads as TGCAGCGTTGTGAGGTGGCAGAACACTGAAGCTTTCTTT.

This clonotype came up many times. The chain combines TRBV20-1 with TRBJ2-2; D may correspond to TRBD1 or TRBD2 (6 bases each). V lost 3 bases and J lost 1, with 9 bases in between. The length of the CDR3 is 14 residues. Germline V lookup: CDR1 DFQATT, CDR2 SNEGSKA (reference sequence). The CDR3 loop reads CSASGGLNTGELFF. The DNA for the CDR3 is TGCAGTGCTAGCGGGGGCTTGAACACCGGGGAGCTGTTTTTT.

This chain connects TRBV9 to TRBJ1-4; tentative D call: TRBD1 (5 bases). The germline V and J ends were trimmed by 4 bases and 6 bases, with 16 bases remaining between them. Germline V gene data show CDR1 as SGDLS and CDR2 as YYNGEE. CDR3 size: 15 residues. The CDR3 reads CASSPQGSGDEKLFF. In DNA, the CDR3 is TGTGCCAGCAGCCCCCAGGGTAGTGGGGATGAAAAACTGTTTTTT.

Notes on this clonotype: Just one base apart from a much larger clone, this may be a read error. The V call is TRBV29-1, the J call TRBJ2-5, with TRBD2 matching 10 bases. CDR3 length: 13 amino acids. CDR1 and CDR2 from the germline V gene are SQVTM and ANQGSEA. Germline trimming cut 7 bases from V and 11 bases from J; bases unmatched to any gene: 13. CDR3 sequence reads: CSGGTSDYNEQYF. The CDR3 nucleotides are TGCAGCGGGGGGACTAGCGACTACAATGAGCAGTACTTC.

This chain links TRBV7-9 with TRBJ2-3; D ambiguous. The CDR3 is 16 residues long. Per germline, CDR1 SEHNR and CDR2 FQNEAQ (reference sequence). Trimming took off 5 bases at V and 1 base at J, with 16 bases between the two ends. The CDR3 spells CASSPTQIQGTDTQYF. Written as DNA, the CDR3 is TGTGCCAGCAGCCCGACACAGATCCAGGGCACAGATACGCAGTATTTT.

This clonotype has at least ten counts. The chain employs TRBV12-5 and TRBJ2-3; no reliable D call. Germline CDR1 is LGHNT and CDR2 is FRNRAP. Trimming stripped 3 bases from V and 0 bases from J, with 1 base between. This CDR3 region has 12 residues. The CDR3 DNA is TGTGCTAGTGGTTTCAGCACAGATACGCAGTATTTT. Amino acids: CASGFSTDTQYF.